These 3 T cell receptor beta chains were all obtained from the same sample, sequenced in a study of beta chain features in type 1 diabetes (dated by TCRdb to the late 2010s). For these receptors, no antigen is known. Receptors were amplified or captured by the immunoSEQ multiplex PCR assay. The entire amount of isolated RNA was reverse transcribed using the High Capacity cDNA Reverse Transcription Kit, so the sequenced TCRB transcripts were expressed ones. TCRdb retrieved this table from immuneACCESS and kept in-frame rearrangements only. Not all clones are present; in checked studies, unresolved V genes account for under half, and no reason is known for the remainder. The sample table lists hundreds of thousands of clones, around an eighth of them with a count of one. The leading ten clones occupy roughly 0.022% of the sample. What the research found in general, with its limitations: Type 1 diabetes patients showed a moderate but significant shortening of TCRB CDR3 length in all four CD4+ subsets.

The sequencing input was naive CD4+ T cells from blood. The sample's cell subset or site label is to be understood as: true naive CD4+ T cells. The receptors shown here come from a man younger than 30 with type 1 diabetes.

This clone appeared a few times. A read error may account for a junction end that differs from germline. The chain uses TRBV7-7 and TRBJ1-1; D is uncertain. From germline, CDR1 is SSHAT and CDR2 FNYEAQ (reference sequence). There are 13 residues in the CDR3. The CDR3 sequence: CASSPSLNTEAFF. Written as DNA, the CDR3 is TGTGCTAGCAGCCCCTCGCTGAACACTGAAGCTTTCTTT.

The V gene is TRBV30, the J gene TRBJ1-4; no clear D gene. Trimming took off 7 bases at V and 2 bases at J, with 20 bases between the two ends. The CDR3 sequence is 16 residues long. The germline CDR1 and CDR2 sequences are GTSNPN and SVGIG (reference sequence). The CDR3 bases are TGTGCCTCCATACCTCGGGTCGGGCAGACTAATGAAAAACTGTTTTTT. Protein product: CASIPRVGQTNEKLFF.

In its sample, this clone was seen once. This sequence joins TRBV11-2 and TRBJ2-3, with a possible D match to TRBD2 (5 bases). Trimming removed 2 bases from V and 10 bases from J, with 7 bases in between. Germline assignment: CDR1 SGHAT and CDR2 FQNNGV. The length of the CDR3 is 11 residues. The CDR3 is CASSLMGAQYF. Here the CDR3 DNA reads TGTGCCAGCAGCTTAATGGGAGCGCAGTATTTT.